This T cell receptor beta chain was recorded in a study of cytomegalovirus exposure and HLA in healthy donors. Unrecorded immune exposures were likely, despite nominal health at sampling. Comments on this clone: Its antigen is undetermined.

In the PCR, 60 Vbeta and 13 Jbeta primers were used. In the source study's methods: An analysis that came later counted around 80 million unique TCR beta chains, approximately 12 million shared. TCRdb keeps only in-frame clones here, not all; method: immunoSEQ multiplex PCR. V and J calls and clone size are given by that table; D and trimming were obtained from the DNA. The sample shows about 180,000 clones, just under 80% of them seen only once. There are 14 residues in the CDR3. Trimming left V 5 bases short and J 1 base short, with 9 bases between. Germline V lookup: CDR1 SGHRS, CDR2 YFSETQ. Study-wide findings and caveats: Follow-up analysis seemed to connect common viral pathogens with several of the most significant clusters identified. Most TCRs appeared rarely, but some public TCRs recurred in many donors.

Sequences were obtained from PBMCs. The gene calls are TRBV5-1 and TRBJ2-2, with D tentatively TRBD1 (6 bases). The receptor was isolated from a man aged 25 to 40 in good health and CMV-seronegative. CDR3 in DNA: TGCGCCAGCAGTTGGGGACAGAACACCGGGGAGCTGTTTTTT. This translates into CASSWGQNTGELFF.